Shown below are 10 T cell receptor beta chains from a single sample sequenced in a study of shared clonotypes between healthy human individuals (TCRdb year 2020). Library construction relied on the immunoSEQ multiplex PCR assay. The source is immuneACCESS, and TCRdb retained only in-frame sequences with V and J called. Part of the clones is not carried over; for the studies checked, unresolved V genes explain less than half of this, and the remainder is unexplained. The sample table lists over 400,000 clones, 90% to 97% of them with a count of one. The ten largest make up 0.064% of the sample. Source material: naive CD4+ T cells sorted from blood. What this sample's cell subset or site label stands for: CD45RA+ positively selected. The origin of the receptors is a woman in her 30s in good health.

This clone has just one count. Germline and junction disagree at one end, which may indicate a read error. The gene calls are TRBV6-1 and TRBJ1-5; tentatively, D is TRBD1 (6 bases). The germline CDR1 and CDR2 sequences are MNHNS and SASEGT. The CDR3 covers 13 residues. The CDR3 DNA follows: TGTGCCAGCAGCCTTAATAGGGACACCAACTCGAATTTT. As protein: CASSLNRDTNSNF.

The J gene is TRBJ1-4, the V gene TRBV5-1, with D unresolved. The V gene lost 3 bases and the J gene lost 4 bases, with 7 bases spanning the gap. Germline CDR1 SGHRS, CDR2 YFSETQ. The CDR3 is 13 amino acids. DNA of the CDR3: TGCGCCAGCAGCTCAGGAGATAATGAAAAACTGTTTTTT. Its translation is CASSSGDNEKLFF.

The chain recombines TRBV28 with TRBJ2-1; 11 bases fit TRBD2. From germline, CDR1 is MDHEN and CDR2 SYDVKM. This CDR3 has 15 residues. V shed 8 bases and J 8 bases; nucleotides not matched to a gene: 11. CDR3: CASSGSLAGAHEQFF. CDR3 sequence (DNA): TGTGCCAGCTCTGGGTCACTAGCGGGAGCACATGAGCAGTTCTTC.

The chain recombines TRBV7-9 with TRBJ2-1; D is unresolved. Per germline, CDR1 SEHNR and CDR2 FQNEAQ (reference sequence). The CDR3 has 12 residues. With 0 bases removed from V and 7 bases from J, the gap between germline ends came to 4 bases. The CDR3 bases are TGTGCCAGCAGCTTAGCCTTTAATGAGCAGTTCTTC. This sequence encodes CASSLAFNEQFF.

The chain employs TRBV5-4 and TRBJ2-7; 9 bases match TRBD2. Trimming removed 5 bases from V and 0 bases from J; junction bases left unmatched: 3. This CDR3 is 14 amino acids long. Germline CDR1 and CDR2: SGHNT and YYREEE (reference sequence). The CDR3 DNA is TGTGCCAGCAGTTTAGCGGGAGCCTCCTACGAGCAGTACTTC. It specifies CASSLAGASYEQYF.

The V gene is TRBV21-1, the J gene TRBJ2-1; the table's D call of TRBD1 was not tested on the DNA. TRBV21-1 is shown as a pseudogene. The CDR3 sequence is 12 residues long. This CDR3 reads CARLQESNEQFF. CDR3 bases: TGTGCCAGGTTACAGGAAAGCAATGAGCAGTTCTTC.

The chain carries TRBV19 and TRBJ2-7; D gene uncertain. V was cut by 5 bases and J by 0 bases, with 14 bases left in between. This CDR3 has 15 amino acids. Germline assignment: CDR1 LNHDA and CDR2 SQIVND (reference sequence). The CDR3 spells CASSGPTSSSYEQYF. The CDR3 region has the DNA TGTGCCAGTAGTGGGCCAACCTCAAGCTCCTACGAGCAGTACTTC.

Turning to this clone: Other DNA sequences from this sample encode an identical CDR3 as well. This chain uses TRBV18 with TRBJ1-4; TRBD1 matches 7 bases. With V trimmed by 3 bases and J by 3 bases, 4 bases remained unmatched. Germline V gives CDR1 KGHSH, CDR2 LQKENI. This CDR3 spans 15 amino acids. CDR3 bases: TGTGCCAGCTCACCCTTGACAGGGCCTAATGAAAAACTGTTTTTT. Translating gives CASSPLTGPNEKLFF.

The gene calls are TRBV2 and TRBJ2-7; the D is unclear. CDR1 is SNHLY, CDR2 FYNNEI, per germline. This CDR3 has 16 residues. Trimming took 1 base from V and 3 from J, leaving 16 bases between them. CDR3 sequence: CASSEDAWARSYEQYF. CDR3 in DNA: TGTGCCAGCAGTGAAGATGCCTGGGCGAGAAGCTACGAGCAGTACTTC.

This chain connects TRBV5-1 to TRBJ1-1, with 7 bases that match TRBD1. Germline assignment: CDR1 SGHRS and CDR2 YFSETQ. There are 15 residues in the CDR3. The ends lost 3 bases at V and 8 bases at J; junction bases unmatched: 13. CDR3 residues: CASSSVNRGRSEAFF. CDR3 sequence (DNA): TGCGCCAGCAGCTCGGTGAACAGGGGTCGCTCGGAAGCTTTCTTT.